The text below deals with one TCR beta chain. Clones were read by immunoSEQ multiplex PCR, and TCRdb kept only the in-frame ones, dropping some. Here the sample spans 250,000 to 350,000 clones, around 81% being singletons. The sample is drawn from a study of blood T cell repertoires in COVID-19. As for the study in general: From T cells, B-cell-depleted T cells, or PBMCs came the material, which was cDNA or gDNA.

The length of the CDR3 is 15 residues. V lost 3 bases and J lost 9; bases outside the gene matches: 7. CDR1 and CDR2 from the germline V gene are SGHDT and YYEEEE. The clonotype was recovered from a person aged 65 to 79 with COVID-19, enrolled during active disease. Sequencing input: peripheral blood. V and J are TRBV5-6 and TRBJ2-1; TRBD2 agrees at 12 bases. For the CDR3, the DNA is TGTGCCAGCAGCTCCCTAGCGGGGGGGCTCGGTGAGCAGTTCTTC. Its protein product is CASSSLAGGLGEQFF.